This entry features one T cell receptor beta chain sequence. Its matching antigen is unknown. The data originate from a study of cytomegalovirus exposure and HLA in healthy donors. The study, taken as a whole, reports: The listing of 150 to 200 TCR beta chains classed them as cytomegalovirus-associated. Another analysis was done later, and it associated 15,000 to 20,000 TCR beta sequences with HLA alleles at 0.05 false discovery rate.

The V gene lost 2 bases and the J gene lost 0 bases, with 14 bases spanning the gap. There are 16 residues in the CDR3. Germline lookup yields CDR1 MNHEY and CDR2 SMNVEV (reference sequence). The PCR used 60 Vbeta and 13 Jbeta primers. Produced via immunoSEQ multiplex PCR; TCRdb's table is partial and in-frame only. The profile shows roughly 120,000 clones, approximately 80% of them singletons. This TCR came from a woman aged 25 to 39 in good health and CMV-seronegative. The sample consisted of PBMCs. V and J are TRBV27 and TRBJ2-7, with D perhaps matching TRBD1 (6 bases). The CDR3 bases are TGTGCCAGCAGTTTAATAATTGGGGGCCTCTCCTACGAGCAGTACTTC. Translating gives CASSLIIGGLSYEQYF.